Below, 16 T cell receptor beta chains from the same sample are listed, as sequenced in a study of blood T cell repertoires in COVID-19. Only in-frame clones appear in the TCRdb table, and some are missing; sequencing was by immunoSEQ multiplex PCR. Among 210,000 or so clones listed, 80% were seen once. Sequenced input: PBMCs or T cells enriched from blood (not recorded which). The receptor source for this set is a woman in her thirties or forties with acute COVID-19.

The V call is TRBV6-5, the J call TRBJ1-2; a possible D gene is TRBD1 (6 bases). This CDR3 region has 14 residues. In germline, CDR1 is MNHEY, CDR2 SVGAGI. The ends were cut back, 7 bases at V and 7 bases at J, with 19 bases in the middle. For the CDR3, the DNA is TGTGCCAGCATCGAGGGGGTCTTCGAGGGTGGCTACACCTTC. It yields the protein CASIEGVFEGGYTF.

The V call is TRBV29-1, the J call TRBJ1-5, with 10 positions matching TRBD1. The germline gives CDR1 SQVTM, CDR2 ANQGSEA. CDR3 length: 17 residues. Trimming cost V 6 bases and J 5 bases; bases outside gene matches: 16. CDR3 sequence: CSVSLGQGSFRHQPQHF. DNA for the CDR3: TGCAGCGTGTCTCTGGGACAGGGGAGCTTTCGGCATCAGCCCCAGCATTTT.

The chain recombines TRBV9 with TRBJ2-1; 8 nucleotides match TRBD1. Per the germline V gene, CDR1 is SGDLS and CDR2 is YYNGEE. The CDR3 is 15 residues long. Trimming at V came to 0 bases and at J to 8 bases, leaving 7 bases not matched to a gene. This CDR3 reads CASSVVGSGGYEQFF. The CDR3 nucleotides are TGTGCCAGCAGCGTAGTTGGCTCAGGGGGCTATGAGCAGTTCTTC.

The chain couples TRBV6-5 to TRBJ1-1; D may be TRBD1 (5 bases). V dropped 5 bases and J dropped 0 bases, with 10 bases sitting between them. The CDR3 consists of 14 residues. Germline V gene sequence: CDR1 MNHEY, CDR2 SVGAGI. DNA of the CDR3: TGTGCCAGCAGTCGACAGATCCTGAACACTGAAGCTTTCTTT. Its protein is CASSRQILNTEAFF.

This chain joins TRBV27 and TRBJ1-2, with 9 nucleotides matching TRBD1. This CDR3 region has 16 residues. V was clipped by 4 bases and J by 4 bases; unmatched bases: 10. Per germline, CDR1 MNHEY and CDR2 SMNVEV (reference sequence). The chain's CDR3 is CASSSATGGWGYGYTF. The CDR3 coding sequence is TGTGCCAGCAGTTCCGCCACAGGGGGCTGGGGCTATGGCTACACCTTC.

This chain links TRBV10-2 with TRBJ1-5; 8 nucleotides match TRBD1. The trim removed 5 bases at V and 3 bases at J, leaving 3 bases unmatched. Germline loops: CDR1 WSHSY, CDR2 SAAADI. This CDR3 spans 14 amino acids. CDR3 protein: CASSLDRVNQPQHF. The CDR3 DNA is TGCGCCAGCAGTCTGGACAGGGTCAATCAGCCCCAGCATTTT.

In this sample, this clone turned up a few times. V usage is TRBV4-1 and J usage is TRBJ1-1; the D is unclear. Germline V CDR1 and CDR2: MGHRA, YSYEKL. V was pared by 3 bases and J by 1 base, with 6 bases between. The CDR3 has 13 amino acids. The CDR3 is CASSQQANTEAFF. The CDR3 nucleotides read TGCGCCAGCAGCCAGCAGGCGAACACTGAAGCTTTCTTT.

V and J are TRBV7-9 and TRBJ2-7; 13 positions match TRBD2. The V and J ends lost 1 base and 5 bases, in that order; junction bases with no gene match: 8. Germline V CDR1 and CDR2: SEHNR, FQNEAQ (reference sequence). The CDR3 consists of 17 residues. CDR3 residues: CASSLVGLAGVKDEQYF. CDR3 coding DNA: TGTGCCAGCAGCTTAGTAGGACTAGCGGGAGTCAAGGACGAGCAGTACTTC.

This clone came up a few times. The chain uses TRBV7-9 and TRBJ1-4; D gene ambiguous. Trimming took off 5 bases at V and 3 bases at J, with 4 bases between the two ends. Germline V gene sequence: CDR1 SEHNR, CDR2 FQNEAQ (reference sequence). The CDR3 consists of 12 residues. Here the CDR3 DNA reads TGTGCCAGCAGCCGAGCTAATGAAAAACTGTTTTTT. Its protein is CASSRANEKLFF.

The V gene is TRBV7-9, the J gene TRBJ2-7; 9 bases match TRBD2. CDR3 length: 16 residues. The junction had 6 bases not matched to a gene; V was cut back by 3 bases and J by 0 bases. Germline assignment: CDR1 SEHNR and CDR2 FQNEAQ (reference sequence). DNA for the CDR3: TGTGCCAGCAGCTTTCGAGCTAGCGGGATCTCCTACGAGCAGTACTTC. This translates into CASSFRASGISYEQYF.

The chain recombines TRBV18 with TRBJ2-1; TRBD1 is a possible D gene (5 bases). Trimming cost V 4 bases and J 7 bases, with 23 bases left between them. The germline CDR1 and CDR2 sequences are KGHSH and LQKENI. The CDR3 sequence is 17 residues long. As DNA, the CDR3 is TGTGCCAGCTCACGACCATCGTGGGGCGAGAGATATAATGAGCAGTTCTTC. Residues: CASSRPSWGERYNEQFF.

This chain connects TRBV3-1 (or the pseudogene TRBV3-2) to TRBJ1-1; 8 bases are a match to TRBD1. Germline CDR1 reads LGHDT; CDR2 reads YNNKEL (reference sequence). The CDR3 sequence is 14 residues long. Trimming cost V 1 base and J 3 bases; bases outside gene matches: 1. The CDR3 DNA reads as TGTGCCAGCAGCCAAGCGGACAGGGACACTGAAGCTTTCTTT. It yields the protein CASSQADRDTEAFF.

The chain uses TRBV10-3 and TRBJ1-3; 8 nucleotides agree with TRBD1. Germline V gene data show CDR1 as ENHRY and CDR2 as SYGVKD. Trimming cost V 4 bases and J 4 bases; bases outside gene matches: 6. The CDR3 length is 15 residues. The CDR3 reads CAISGAGGEGNTIYF. In nucleotides, the CDR3 is TGTGCCATCAGTGGTGCAGGGGGCGAAGGAAACACCATATATTTT.

The CDR3 sequence is CASSLYLTAIMNTEAFF. The CDR3, as DNA: TGTGCCAGCAGCTTATACCTGACAGCTATCATGAACACTGAAGCTTTCTTT. This sequence joins TRBV5-6 and TRBJ1-1, with a weak D call TRBD1 (5 bases). The germline CDR1 and CDR2 sequences are SGHDT and YYEEEE. The CDR3 loop spans 17 amino acids. V dropped 2 bases and J dropped 0 bases, with 17 bases sitting between them.

This sequence joins TRBV12-2 and TRBJ1-6; TRBD1 reflects the table's D call only, with no check against the DNA. TRBV12-2 is labeled a pseudogene. CDR3 length equals 17 residues. CDR3 sequence (DNA): TGTGCAAGTCGCTTAGAGAAGGACACGATCTATAATTCACCCCTCCACTTT. It specifies CASRLEKDTIYNSPLHF.

The chain recombines TRBV20-1 with TRBJ2-1; TRBD2 matches 7 bases. With V trimmed by 3 bases and J by 3 bases, 8 bases remained unmatched. This CDR3 spans 15 amino acids. Germline CDR1 reads DFQATT; CDR2 reads SNEGSKA (reference sequence). This chain's CDR3 is CSASLASGVYNEQFF. DNA for the CDR3: TGCAGTGCTAGTCTCGCTAGCGGTGTCTACAATGAGCAGTTCTTC.